The following is a TCR beta chain sequence with its context. This sample stems from a study of control samples from healthy donors and cancer patients. This CDR3 is built from 14 residues. The germline V gene has CDR1 MNHEY and CDR2 SVGAGI. With 0 bases removed from V and 1 base from J, the gap between germline ends came to 6 bases. The assay was immunoSEQ multiplex PCR, and TCRdb's table has in-frame clones only and misses some. The sample yields around 100,000 clones, approximately 90% seen once. The origin of this receptor is a man aged 55 to 69 with lung cancer. This chain uses TRBV6-5 with TRBJ1-1, with D unresolved. Specimen: PBMCs. The CDR3 loop reads CASSYSISNTEAFF. CDR3 coding DNA: TGTGCCAGCAGTTACTCGATATCGAACACTGAAGCTTTCTTT.